The 13 T cell receptor beta chains reported below all come from one sample, sequenced in a study of OX40 agonist ivuxolimab in advanced cancers. Clones were read by immunoSEQ multiplex PCR, and TCRdb kept only the in-frame ones, dropping some. Found here are approximately 87,000 clones, roughly 89% of them singletons; the top ten hold about 0.73%. Sequenced here: CD4+ or CD8+ T cells sorted from blood, sampled in a trial of the OX40 agonist ivuxolimab. These receptors were obtained from an adult with an advanced solid tumor such as melanoma, head and neck, liver or kidney cancer.

CDR3 DNA: TGTGCCAGCAGCCGTCTAGCGGGCGCGAACTACGAGCAGTACTTC. As protein: CASSRLAGANYEQYF. The gene calls are TRBV5-5 and TRBJ2-7; 8 nucleotides align to TRBD2. V was pared by 4 bases and J by 3 bases, with 9 bases of the junction left unmatched. The CDR3 consists of 15 residues. The germline V gene has CDR1 SGHKS and CDR2 YYEKEE (reference sequence).

This clone has only a few counts. This chain joins TRBV27 and TRBJ1-1, with D perhaps TRBD1 (6 bases). V lost 9 bases and J 0 bases, leaving 8 bases between the germline ends. The length of the CDR3 is 12 residues. Germline lookup yields CDR1 MNHEY and CDR2 SMNVEV (reference sequence). The DNA of the CDR3 is TGTGCCAGGGACAGACTGAACACTGAAGCTTTCTTT. This codes for CARDRLNTEAFF.

The CDR3 DNA is TGTGCCTTCTCACTCGATAGCTCTGGAAACACCATATATTTT. It translates to CAFSLDSSGNTIYF. The rearrangement uses TRBV10-3 and TRBJ1-3; D not certain. Trimming pared 11 bases from V and 0 bases from J, leaving 14 bases between. Germline CDR1 and CDR2: ENHRY and SYGVKD. The CDR3 is made up of 14 amino acids.

The gene calls are TRBV6-1 and TRBJ2-5, with 8 bases lining up with TRBD1. CDR3 length equals 14 residues. J gave up 4 bases and V 6 bases, and 7 bases lay outside the gene matches. Germline V CDR1 and CDR2: MNHNS, SASEGT. Written as DNA, the CDR3 is TGTGCCAGCAGGAGGACAGGGACGGGAGAGACCCAGTACTTC. This encodes CASRRTGTGETQYF.

This clone appeared once. Germline and junction disagree at one end, which may indicate a read error. J is TRBJ2-7 and V is TRBV13; D may match TRBD1 or TRBD2 (5 bases each). CDR1 is PRHDT, CDR2 FYEKMQ, per germline (reference sequence). The CDR3 covers 17 residues. The CDR3 sequence is CASSLGLKGGRGVPTSF. CDR3 DNA: TGTGCCAGCAGCTTAGGCCTAAAGGGTGGGAGAGGGGTTCCTACAAGCTTC.

The chain has TRBV18 and TRBJ1-4; maybe TRBD1 (5 bases). The CDR3 runs to 15 residues. Germline assignment: CDR1 KGHSH and CDR2 LQKENI. Between the trimmed V and J ends, which lost 1 base and 6 bases, there was a span of 12 bases. Here the CDR3 reads CASSPRSGGDEKLFF. In nucleotides, the CDR3 is TGTGCCAGCTCACCACGCTCGGGGGGGGATGAAAAACTGTTTTTT.

The chain is built from TRBV11-2 and TRBJ2-7; 12 positions agree with TRBD1. The CDR3 spans 17 residues. The germline V gene encodes CDR1 SGHAT and CDR2 FQNNGV. The V segment lost 1 base and the J segment 8 bases; nucleotides outside the gene matches: 12. The CDR3 loop is CASSLAKWGQGAVKQYF. The CDR3 DNA is TGTGCCAGCAGCTTAGCCAAATGGGGACAGGGGGCGGTCAAGCAGTACTTC.

The CDR3: CASSSEGRGYEQYF. The CDR3 DNA reads as TGCGCCAGCAGCTCTGAAGGCAGGGGGTACGAGCAGTACTTC. This sequence joins TRBV5-1 and TRBJ2-7; 7 nucleotides align to TRBD1. Germline V gene data show CDR1 as SGHRS and CDR2 as YFSETQ. V lost 3 bases to trimming and J lost 4 bases; unmatched junction nucleotides: 7. CDR3 length: 14 amino acids.

The chain is built from TRBV7-3 and TRBJ2-5, with D perhaps matching TRBD2 (5 bases). The CDR3 extends over 13 amino acids. Germline V CDR1 and CDR2: SGHTA, FQGTGA. Trimming cost V 3 bases and J 9 bases, with 14 bases left between them. The CDR3 DNA reads as TGTGCCAGCAGCTTTCTAGCAGATGGGGCCCAGTACTTC. It codes for CASSFLADGAQYF.

This clone was recorded only once. The chain recombines TRBV18 with TRBJ2-7; no definite D call. Deletions cut 3 bases from V and 7 bases from J, with 19 bases between. The germline CDR1 and CDR2 sequences are KGHSH and LQKENI. CDR3 length equals 15 residues. DNA for the CDR3: TGTGCCAGCTCACCTCGCGACGCCCTGCAGGTTGAGCAGTACTTC. Its translation is CASSPRDALQVEQYF.

This rearrangement joins TRBV4-3 to TRBJ2-2, with D maybe TRBD2 (6 bases). In germline, CDR1 is LGHNA, CDR2 YSLEER. Trimming took off 0 bases at V and 4 bases at J, with 9 bases between the two ends. There are 15 residues in the CDR3. The chain's CDR3 is CASSQDSGGTGELFF. For the CDR3, the DNA is TGCGCCAGCAGCCAAGATTCCGGGGGCACCGGGGAGCTGTTTTTT.

V gene TRBV2 combines with J gene TRBJ2-7; 10 bases agree with TRBD2. The V and J ends lost 6 bases and 3 bases, in that order; junction bases with no gene match: 5. The CDR3 is made up of 14 amino acids. Germline CDR1 and CDR2: SNHLY and FYNNEI. CDR3 DNA: TGTGCCAGCAGCCCGGGACTAGCGCTCTACGAGCAGTACTTC. The encoded protein is CASSPGLALYEQYF.

The chain carries TRBV23-1 and TRBJ2-2; D is unresolved. TRBV23-1 is placed among ORFs of uncertain function. The CDR3 consists of 15 residues. Trimming left V 4 bases short and J 6 bases short, with 15 bases between. This chain's CDR3 is CASSLRKSDAGELFF. CDR3 DNA sequence: TGCGCCAGCAGTCTGAGAAAAAGCGACGCCGGGGAGCTGTTTTTT.